The 8 T cell receptor beta chains listed next were all sequenced from one sample in a study of spatial heterogeneity in lung cancer. Time point noted: blood at routine non-recurrence follow-up after resection. TCRdb fed the 5' RACE reads into MiXCR, producing one record per CDR3 protein. Of about 46,000 distinct CDR3 sequences detected, about 12% appear once; the ten largest clones hold roughly 32%. Sample: PBMCs, taken at follow-up. Receptors were obtained from a male donor with early-stage non-small cell lung cancer.

This clonotype occurred a few times. V gene TRBV21-1 combines with J gene TRBJ2-4; TRBD2 is taken as the D call from the table, unchecked against the DNA. TRBV21-1 is marked as a pseudogene. CDR3 length: 15 residues. CDR3 region: CASSKATRGGNIPYF. CDR3 DNA sequence: TGTGCCAGCAGCAAAGCCACCCGGGGAGGGAACATTCCGTACTTC.

This clonotype occurred many times. The DNA of the CDR3 is TGTGCCAGCAGCCCCCCCCTGTCCCGGACAGAAACTAGTTATAATTCACCCCTCCACTTT. It codes for CASSPPLSRTETSYNSPLHF. This rearrangement joins TRBV6-5 to TRBJ1-6, with D perhaps TRBD1 (6 bases). The germline CDR1 and CDR2 sequences are MNHEY and SVGAGI. CDR3 length: 20 residues. The V end lost 6 bases, the J end lost 4 bases, and 28 bases lay between the germline ends.

The chain recombines TRBV5-1 with TRBJ2-7; D is uncertain. The CDR3 has 12 amino acids. V dropped 0 bases and J dropped 5 bases, with 6 bases sitting between them. CDR1 and CDR2 from the germline V gene are SGHRS and YFSETQ. Here the CDR3 reads CASSLGHNEQYF. CDR3 DNA: TGCGCCAGCAGCTTGGGACACAACGAGCAGTACTTC.

The rearrangement joins TRBV6-4 to TRBJ2-5, with no clear D. Trimming stripped 11 bases from V and 4 bases from J, with 5 bases between. CDR3 length: 9 residues. Germline V gene data show CDR1 as MRHNA and CDR2 as SNTAGT. The CDR3 here is CASLETQYF. CDR3 in DNA: TGTGCCTCACTAGAGACCCAGTACTTC.

This clonotype was seen more than once but under ten times. The CDR3 nucleotides are TGTGCCAGCAGTTACTCGACCGAGCGCGTGAGGGAAAAACTGTTTTTT. Translation: CASSYSTERVREKLFF. The chain has TRBV6-5 and TRBJ1-4; D call uncertain. From germline, CDR1 is MNHEY and CDR2 SVGAGI. V dropped 0 bases and J dropped 8 bases, with 16 bases sitting between them. The CDR3 has 16 residues.

V usage is TRBV12-3 or TRBV12-4 and J usage is TRBJ1-1; no reliable D call. The CDR3 contains 14 residues. Trimming removed 6 bases from V and 2 bases from J, with 13 bases in between. In nucleotides, the CDR3 is TGTGCCAGCAGGAGAAAACTAACCAACACTGAAGCTTTCTTT. Translation gives CASRRKLTNTEAFF.

This chain connects TRBV9 to TRBJ1-1; unclear D gene. CDR3 length equals 13 residues. Germline V gives CDR1 SGDLS, CDR2 YYNGEE. V was clipped by 0 bases and J by 4 bases, with 7 bases between them. The CDR3 sequence: CASSVEHSTEAFF. CDR3 bases: TGTGCCAGCAGCGTAGAGCACAGCACTGAAGCTTTCTTT. Full variable domain (remainder filled in from reference TRBV9 and TRBJ1-1): DSGVTQTPKHLITATGQRVTLRCSPRSGDLSVYWYQQSLDQGLQFLIQYYNGEERAKGNILERFSAQQFPDLHSELNLSSLELGDSALYFCASSVEHSTEAFFGQGTRLTVV.

This clonotype was seen ten or more times. J is TRBJ2-7 and V is TRBV7-9; D unclear. V lost 5 bases, J lost 6 bases, and 17 bases lay in between. The CDR3 contains 14 residues. The germline V gene encodes CDR1 SEHNR and CDR2 FQNEAQ (reference sequence). The CDR3 DNA is TGTGCCAGCAGCCCAACCGGGCCTTTGGGCGAGCAGTACTTC. This gives the protein CASSPTGPLGEQYF.